This T cell receptor (beta chain) was sequenced for a study of T cell responses to AZD1222 COVID-19 vaccine. In regard to this clone: Additional DNA sequences in this sample encode the identical CDR3.

Trimming left V 1 base short and J 3 bases short, with 6 bases between. The germline CDR1 and CDR2 sequences are MNHEY and SVGAGI. This CDR3 spans 13 amino acids. Measured with immunoSEQ multiplex PCR; TCRdb has only the in-frame clones, and not every one. The table shows about 120,000 clones, with around 94% occurring only once. The clonotype was recovered from an adult in good health. The chain has TRBV6-5 and TRBJ1-1; D gene ambiguous. The sample here was peripheral blood, taken on day 0 of AZD1222 vaccination. CDR3 in DNA: TGTGCCAGCAGTTACTTCGGGGACACTGAAGCTTTCTTT. This translates into CASSYFGDTEAFF.